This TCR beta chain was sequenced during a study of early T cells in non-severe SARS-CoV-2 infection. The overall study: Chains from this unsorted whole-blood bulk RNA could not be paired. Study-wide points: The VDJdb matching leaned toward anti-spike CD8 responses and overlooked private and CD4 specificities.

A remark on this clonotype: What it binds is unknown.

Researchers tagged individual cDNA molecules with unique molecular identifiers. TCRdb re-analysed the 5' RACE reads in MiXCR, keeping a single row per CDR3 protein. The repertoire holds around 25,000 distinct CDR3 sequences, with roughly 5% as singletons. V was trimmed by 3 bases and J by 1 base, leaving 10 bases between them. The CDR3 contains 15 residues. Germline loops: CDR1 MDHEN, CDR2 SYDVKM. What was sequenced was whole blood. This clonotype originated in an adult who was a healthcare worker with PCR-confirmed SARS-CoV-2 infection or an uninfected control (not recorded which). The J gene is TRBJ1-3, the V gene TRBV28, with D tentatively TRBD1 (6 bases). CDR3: CASSLRQGSGNTIYF. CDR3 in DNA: TGTGCCAGCAGTTTGAGGCAGGGGTCTGGAAACACCATATATTTT.